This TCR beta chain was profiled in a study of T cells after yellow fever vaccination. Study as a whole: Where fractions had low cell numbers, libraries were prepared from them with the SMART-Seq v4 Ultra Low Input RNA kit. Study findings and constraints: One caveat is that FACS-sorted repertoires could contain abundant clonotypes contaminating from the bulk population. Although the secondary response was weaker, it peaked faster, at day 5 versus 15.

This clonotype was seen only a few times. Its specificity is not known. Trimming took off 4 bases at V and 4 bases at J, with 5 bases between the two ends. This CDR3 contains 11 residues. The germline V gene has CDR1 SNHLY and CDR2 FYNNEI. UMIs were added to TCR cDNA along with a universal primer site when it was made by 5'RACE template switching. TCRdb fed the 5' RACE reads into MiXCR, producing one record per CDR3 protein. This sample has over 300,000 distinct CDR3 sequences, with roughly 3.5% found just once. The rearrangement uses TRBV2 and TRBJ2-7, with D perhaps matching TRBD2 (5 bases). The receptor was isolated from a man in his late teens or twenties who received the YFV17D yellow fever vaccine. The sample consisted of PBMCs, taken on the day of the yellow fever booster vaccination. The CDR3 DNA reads TGTGCCAGCAGTGGACTATACGAGCAGTACGTC. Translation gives CASSGLYEQYV.